The T cell receptor (beta chain) under discussion was sequenced for a study of tumor and adjacent non-tumor tissue in lung cancer. The germline gives CDR1 WSHSY, CDR2 SAAADI. CDR3 length: 16 amino acids. As to this clonotype: One end of the junction is discordant with germline, which a read error may explain.

The library came from three nested PCR rounds adapted from ARM-PCR protocols. TCRdb recomputed calls from the multiplex PCR reads with MiXCR, one row per CDR3 protein. The repertoire holds fewer than 130,000 distinct CDR3 sequences, with 84% as singletons. This sample's RNA came from whole unsorted tissue. Donors were chemotherapy-naive, newly diagnosed lung cancer surgical patients in China, August–November 2014. This receptor was obtained from a man between 65 and 85 years old with non-small cell lung cancer. The sequenced sample consisted of lung tumor tissue. The chain uses TRBV10-2 and TRBJ1-5, with 8 bases that match TRBD1. CDR3 residues: CARITDRGGSYQPQHF. The CDR3 DNA follows: TGTGCCAGGATAACCGACAGGGGTGGTAGCTATCAGCCCCAGCATTTT.